The following is a TCR beta chain sequence with its context. This clonotype was detected many times. The target of this receptor is not known. Base qualities are not recorded, but no much larger clone differs from it by a single base. The protocol used for the library was multiplex PCR. The sequencing machine was an Illumina HiSeq 4000. iRepertoire HTBI primers and Arm-PCR amplification of CDR3 regions were used to construct TCR beta libraries. Gel purification was performed on PCR products prior to sequencing. For the original study's pipeline: Gene usage analysis of CDR3 amino acid clonotypes used the 60 to 75 TRBV and some 13 TRBJ segments found across samples. COPE and FqMerger were used to merge the filtered high-quality paired reads into contigs. BLAST was used to align contigs to the IMGT TRBV, TRBD and TRBJ reference genes, and CDR3 was defined following IMGT. Any clonotype with a frequency above 0.1% was counted as a highly expanded clone. Shannon entropy served as the measure of repertoire diversity, while the Gini coefficient captured V-J evenness. Clonotypes shared by more than one individual were considered public. The public sequencing data were trimmed at Q25 with fastp and processed into clonotypes with MiXCR by TCRdb, which kept only in-frame beta chains. CDR3 protein sequences are deduplicated, and each keeps its most common genes and DNA. TCRdb, not the authors, supplied the V and J calls. The sample table contains around 460,000 distinct CDR3 sequences; only one count was recorded for 20% to 25% of them. Over 10% of the sample comes from the top ten.

This entry belongs to a study of regulatory T cells in long-lasting Graves disease (dated by TCRdb to the early 2020s). Context from the whole study: Persistent Graves' disease meant more than 5 years of antithyroid drug treatment with TSH receptor autoantibodies that stayed positive. A total of around 33 samples were covered by TCR sequencing, comprising approximately 13 persistent and about 20 newly diagnosed Graves' disease patients. Patients with persistent Graves' disease were compared with patients with newly diagnosed Graves' disease using TCR sequencing and RNA sequencing of peripheral blood. The study was conducted in China and was registered as a clinical trial. On average, persistent Graves' disease patients in the clinical cohort had been on antithyroid drugs for approximately 10 years.

What the work shows at the level of the full study, not this receptor alone: Only the TCR beta chain was sequenced and analyzed. Because the primary lesion, thyroid tissue, could not be accessed, the study looked at peripheral blood alone. As a limitation, the authors acknowledged that the small sample size may reduce accuracy. Persistent Graves' disease patients showed lower TCR Shannon entropy and fewer highly expanded clones than newly diagnosed patients, suggesting clonal expansion. More public clonotypes were shared among persistent patients (about 2,800) than among newly diagnosed patients (roughly 960).

Interpreted using the paper, the time point label stands for: persistent/refractory GD, antithyroid drugs over 5 years with positive TRAb. For both TCR sequencing and RNA sequencing, RNA was extracted from PBMCs in TRIzol. The diagnosis of Graves' disease followed American Thyroid Association guidelines. Patients for the study were recruited at an endocrinology department in Xi'an, China. Each patient gave roughly 8.4 milliliters of peripheral blood, collected in an EDTA anticoagulant tube. PBMCs were isolated by Ficoll Paque Plus density gradient separation without further T cell sorting. RNA quality was checked with an Agilent 2100 Bioanalyzer and agarose gel, and concentration with a NanoDrop 2000. The TCR was taken from a female donor with Graves disease. The sequencing used peripheral blood mononuclear cells (PBMCs), collected when the disease was refractory, from a patient treated with antithyroid drugs.

The CDR3 protein is CSARMRVSEQYF. The bases read TGCAGTGCTAGAATGAGGGTTTCCGAGCAGTACTTC. The receptor chain draws on TRBV20-1 and TRBJ2-7; the D region possibly corresponds to TRBD2 (5 bases align). Taken from cysteine to phenylalanine, the CDR3 has 12 residues. Just CDR3 DNA is preserved here, 36 bases in frame from base 1. The junction shows trimming of 2 bases on V and 6 bases on J, plus 11 bases between the germline ends. For CDR1 and CDR2, the germline V gene (reference sequence) lists DFQATT and SNEGSKA.